These T cell receptor beta chains were read from a single sample in a study of cytomegalovirus exposure and HLA in healthy donors. The data were produced by immunoSEQ multiplex PCR, yet TCRdb's version contains in-frame clones alone and is incomplete. In the table there are fewer than 200,000 clones, roughly 80% of which are singletons. The sequencing input was PBMCs. These receptors all come from a woman aged 18-29 years in good health and CMV-seronegative. Both conserved end residues are part of each CDR3. A D gene is named only where the DNA matches it firmly. Only some rows state a clone size, as once, few, many or a class for expanded clones.

CDR3 length,J gene,V gene,clone size,D gene,CDR3 DNA,CDR3 protein
14,TRBJ1-5,TRBV29-1,-,-,TGCAGCGTGAACGAGGACAGCAACGATCAGCCCCAGCATTTT,CSVNEDSNDQPQHF
13,TRBJ2-2,TRBV29-1,-,-,TGCAGCGTGATACAGGGTTCCCCCGGGGAGCTGTTTTTT,CSVIQGSPGELFF
13,TRBJ1-2,TRBV12-5,-,-,TGTGCTAGTGGCCTGACAGGAAAGATCGGCTACACCTTC,CASGLTGKIGYTF
13,TRBJ2-3,TRBV29-1,few,-,TGCAGCGTTGAAGATGGGGCGGGGGATACGCAGTATTTT,CSVEDGAGDTQYF
12,TRBJ2-7,TRBV27,once,-,TGTGCCAGCAGGGACAGATCCTACGAGCAGTACTTC,CASRDRSYEQYF
14,TRBJ2-2,TRBV28,-,-,TGTGCCAGCAGTTTAAGACAGACCACCGGGGAGCTGTTTTTT,CASSLRQTTGELFF
15,TRBJ2-3,TRBV2,-,-,TGTGCCAGCAGCACACGCAGGGGCGGCACAGATACGCAGTATTTT,CASSTRRGGTDTQYF
13,TRBJ1-1,TRBV4-3,once,-,TGCGCCAGCAGCCAAGATGGGGGGACTGAAGCTTTCTTT,CASSQDGGTEAFF
17,TRBJ1-4,TRBV28,-,-,TGTGCCAGCAGTTTATTTGGACAGCCTTCAACTAATGAAAAACTGTTTTTT,CASSLFGQPSTNEKLFF
15,TRBJ2-1,TRBV7-2,-,-,TGTGCCAGCAGCTTAAGGTCCCGGTCTACGGGAGAGCAGTTCTTC,CASSLRSRSTGEQFF
15,TRBJ2-1,TRBV28,-,TRBD2,TGTGCCAGCAGTTTAGGGTGGGGCGGGAGTAGTGAGCAGTTCTTC,CASSLGWGGSSEQFF
11,TRBJ1-2,TRBV28,-,TRBD1,TGTGCCAGCGCCGACAGGGGTGGCTACACCTTC,CASADRGGYTF
14,TRBJ1-5,TRBV6-6,-,-,TGTGCCAGCAGTTACTCCCGTCCCGATCAGCCCCAGCATTTT,CASSYSRPDQPQHF
18,TRBJ2-3,TRBV4-3,once,TRBD1,TGCGCCAGCAGCGGAAAGGCTGGGGACAGGGGGGACACAGATACGCAGTATTTT,CASSGKAGDRGDTDTQYF
17,TRBJ2-6,TRBV5-1,once,-,TGCGCCAGCAGCTTGGCCTTTATAGCCTCTGGGGCCAACGTCCTGACTTTC,CASSLAFIASGANVLTF
13,TRBJ2-5,TRBV7-2,-,TRBD1,TGTGCCAGCAGCGGGGACAGGGTAGAGACCCAGTACTTC,CASSGDRVETQYF
14,TRBJ2-3,TRBV4-3,-,TRBD1,TGCGCCAGCAGCCAAGAGGACAGGGCAGATACGCAGTATTTT,CASSQEDRADTQYF
14,TRBJ1-4,TRBV6-5,few,-,TGTGCCAGCAGTGCTCCAGGATCAGATGAAAAACTGTTTTTT,CASSAPGSDEKLFF
13,TRBJ2-3,TRBV5-1,-,-,TGCGCCAGCAGCTTGGTGAGTCTAGATACGCAGTATTTT,CASSLVSLDTQYF
14,TRBJ2-7,TRBV10-3,-,TRBD2,TGTGCCATCCGGACTAGCGGGAGCGGCGACGAGCAGTACTTC,CAIRTSGSGDEQYF
13,TRBJ2-5,TRBV5-1,-,-,TGCGCCAGCAGCTGGCAGGTCGAAGAGACCCAGTACTTC,CASSWQVEETQYF
15,TRBJ1-1,TRBV28,-,TRBD1,TGTGCCAGCAGTACAGGGGGTAGCGGGAACACTGAAGCTTTCTTT,CASSTGGSGNTEAFF
17,TRBJ2-7,TRBV19,-,TRBD1,TGTGCCAGTAGTATAGCTTCGGACAGGGGAGTACCCTACGAGCAGTACTTC,CASSIASDRGVPYEQYF
15,TRBJ2-1,TRBV18,-,TRBD2,TGTGCCAGCTCCCTGGCCGCGGGAGCTAGCAATGAGCAGTTCTTC,CASSLAAGASNEQFF
13,TRBJ2-2,TRBV19,once,-,TGTGCCAGTAGTCGAGGGGGCACCGGGGAGCTGTTTTTT,CASSRGGTGELFF
15,TRBJ1-4,TRBV9,-,-,TGTGCCAGCAGCCGAGCAGGGCAGGGAAACGAAAAACTGTTTTTT,CASSRAGQGNEKLFF
15,TRBJ2-7,TRBV10-3,-,TRBD1,TGTGCCATCAGTGACCATTACAGGGGGCAGAACGAGCAGTACTTC,CAISDHYRGQNEQYF
18,TRBJ2-1,TRBV28,-,-,TGTGCCAGCAGTTTATCAGGGGGCTGGGCTAGCGGGATTTATGAGCAGTTCTTC,CASSLSGGWASGIYEQFF
16,TRBJ1-5,TRBV11-3,-,-,TGTGCCAGCAGCTTAGATCTACCAGTTCTAGATCAGCCCCAGCATTTT,CASSLDLPVLDQPQHF
15,TRBJ1-2,TRBV9,-,-,TGTGCCAGCAGCCTCGGGACTCTCGGCACGGAAGGCTACACCTTC,CASSLGTLGTEGYTF
13,TRBJ2-1,TRBV11-2,-,-,TGTGCCAGCAGACAGCCTGGCTTGTATGAGCAGTTCTTC,CASRQPGLYEQFF
13,TRBJ2-5,TRBV6-5,once,-,TGTGCCAGCAGTTTGGACAGCGAAGAGACCCAGTACTTC,CASSLDSEETQYF
15,TRBJ1-1,TRBV4-1,few,TRBD1,TGCGCCAGCAGCCAGGCTGACAGGGACAACACTGAAGCTTTCTTT,CASSQADRDNTEAFF
17,TRBJ2-2,TRBV15,once,-,TGTGCCACCAGCAGAGATCTGAAAGGGGCGAGCACCGGGGAGCTGTTTTTT,CATSRDLKGASTGELFF
13,TRBJ1-1,TRBV14,-,-,TGTGCCAGCAGCCAGGATTGGACATTTGAAGCTTTCTTT,CASSQDWTFEAFF
16,TRBJ1-1,TRBV7-9,-,TRBD1,TGTTCCAGCAGCTTCCCAACCGGGACAGGGGACACTGAAGCTTTCTTT,CSSSFPTGTGDTEAFF
16,TRBJ2-2,TRBV6-5,-,-,TGTGCCAGCAGTTACGACAGGAGCCCTAACACCGGGGAGCTGTTTTTT,CASSYDRSPNTGELFF
15,TRBJ1-2,TRBV28,-,TRBD1,TGTGCCAGCAGTTTTTCTGGACAGGGGGCGGATGGCTACACCTTC,CASSFSGQGADGYTF
15,TRBJ1-2,TRBV4-3,-,-,TGCGCCAGCAGCCAAGAAAAACACCAGGACTATGGCTACACCTTC,CASSQEKHQDYGYTF
18,TRBJ1-1,TRBV5-1,-,TRBD1,TGCGCCAGCAGTTCACCGGGACAGGTGCAAACCATGAACACTGAAGCTTTCTTT,CASSSPGQVQTMNTEAFF
15,TRBJ2-3,TRBV27,-,TRBD2,TGTGCCAGCAGTTTACTAGCGGGAGGCACAGATACGCAGTATTTT,CASSLLAGGTDTQYF
15,TRBJ2-7,TRBV27,-,TRBD2,TGTGCCAGCAGCCTTCTAGCGGGAGGGTCCTACGAGCAGTACTTC,CASSLLAGGSYEQYF
14,TRBJ1-4,TRBV7-2,-,-,TGTGCCAGCAGCTCTAGAAACCGGGATGAAAAACTGTTTTTT,CASSSRNRDEKLFF
14,TRBJ1-2,TRBV4-3,-,-,TGCGCCAGCAGCCAACTCGACAGTCCCTATGGCTACACCTTC,CASSQLDSPYGYTF
14,TRBJ1-2,TRBV18,-,-,TGTGCCAGCTCCCACAGGGAGGGTAACTATGGCTACACCTTC,CASSHREGNYGYTF